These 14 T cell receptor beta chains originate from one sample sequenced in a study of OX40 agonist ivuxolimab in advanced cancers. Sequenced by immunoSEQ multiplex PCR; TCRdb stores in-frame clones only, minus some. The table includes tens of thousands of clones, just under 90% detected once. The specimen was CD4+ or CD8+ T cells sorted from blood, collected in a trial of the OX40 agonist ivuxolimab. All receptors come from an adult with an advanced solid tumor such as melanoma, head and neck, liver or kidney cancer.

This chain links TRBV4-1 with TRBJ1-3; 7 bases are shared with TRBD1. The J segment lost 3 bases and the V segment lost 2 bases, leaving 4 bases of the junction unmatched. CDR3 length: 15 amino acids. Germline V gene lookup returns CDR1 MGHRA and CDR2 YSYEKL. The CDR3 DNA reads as TGCGCCAGCAGCCAACCAGACAGGGTTGGAAACACCATATATTTT. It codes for CASSQPDRVGNTIYF.

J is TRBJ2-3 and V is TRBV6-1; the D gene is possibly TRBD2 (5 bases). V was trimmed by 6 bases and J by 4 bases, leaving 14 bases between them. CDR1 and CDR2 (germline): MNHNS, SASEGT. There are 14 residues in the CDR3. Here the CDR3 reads CASRAGHSADTQYF. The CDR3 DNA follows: TGTGCCAGCAGGGCGGGTCACAGCGCAGATACGCAGTATTTT.

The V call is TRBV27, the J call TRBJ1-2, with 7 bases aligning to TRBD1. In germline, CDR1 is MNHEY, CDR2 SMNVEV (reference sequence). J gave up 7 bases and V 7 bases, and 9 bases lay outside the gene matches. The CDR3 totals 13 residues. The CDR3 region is CASKPRDRAGYTF. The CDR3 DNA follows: TGTGCCAGCAAACCCCGAGACAGGGCTGGCTACACCTTC.

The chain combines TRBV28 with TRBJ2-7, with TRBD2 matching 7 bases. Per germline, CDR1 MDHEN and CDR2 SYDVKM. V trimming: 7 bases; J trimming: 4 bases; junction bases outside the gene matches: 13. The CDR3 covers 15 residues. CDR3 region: CASNPLAGEVYEQYF. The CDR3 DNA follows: TGTGCCAGCAATCCCCTCGCGGGAGAAGTATACGAGCAGTACTTC.

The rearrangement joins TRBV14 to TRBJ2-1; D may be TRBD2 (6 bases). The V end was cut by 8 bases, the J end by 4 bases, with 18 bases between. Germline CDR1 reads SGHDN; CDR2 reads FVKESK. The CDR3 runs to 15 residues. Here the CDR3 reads CASLIGGANYNEQFF. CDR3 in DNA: TGTGCCAGCTTGATCGGGGGAGCCAATTACAATGAGCAGTTCTTC.

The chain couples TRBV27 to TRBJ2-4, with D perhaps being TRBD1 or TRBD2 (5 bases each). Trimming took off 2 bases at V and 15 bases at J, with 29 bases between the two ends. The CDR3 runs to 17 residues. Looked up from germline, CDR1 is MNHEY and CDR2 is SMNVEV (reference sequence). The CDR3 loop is CASSLRGAQGVDWKWYF. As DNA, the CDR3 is TGTGCCAGCAGTTTAAGGGGAGCACAAGGAGTGGATTGGAAGTGGTACTTC.

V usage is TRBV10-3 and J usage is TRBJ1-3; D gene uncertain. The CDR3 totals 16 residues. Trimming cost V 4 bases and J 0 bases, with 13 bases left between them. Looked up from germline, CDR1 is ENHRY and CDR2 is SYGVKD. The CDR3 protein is CAISVAGPTSGNTIYF. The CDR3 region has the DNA TGTGCCATCAGTGTCGCCGGGCCTACCTCTGGAAACACCATATATTTT.

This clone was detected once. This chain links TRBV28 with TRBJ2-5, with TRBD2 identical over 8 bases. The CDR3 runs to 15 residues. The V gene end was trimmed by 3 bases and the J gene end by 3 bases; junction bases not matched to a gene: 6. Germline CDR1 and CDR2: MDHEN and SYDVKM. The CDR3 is CASSFSGGGEETQYF. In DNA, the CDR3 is TGTGCCAGCAGTTTCAGCGGGGGAGGAGAAGAGACCCAGTACTTC.

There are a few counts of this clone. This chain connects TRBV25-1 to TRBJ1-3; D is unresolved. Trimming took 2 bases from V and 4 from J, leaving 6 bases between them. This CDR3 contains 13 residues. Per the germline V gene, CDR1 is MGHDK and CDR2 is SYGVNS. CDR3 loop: CASSELFGNTIYF. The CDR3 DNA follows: TGTGCCAGCAGTGAACTTTTCGGAAACACCATATATTTT.

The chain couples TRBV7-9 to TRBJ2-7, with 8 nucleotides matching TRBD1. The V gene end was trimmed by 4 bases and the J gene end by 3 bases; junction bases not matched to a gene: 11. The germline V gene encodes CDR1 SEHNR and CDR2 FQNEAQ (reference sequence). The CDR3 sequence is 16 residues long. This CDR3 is CASSSTGARGYYEQYF. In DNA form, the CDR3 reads TGTGCCAGCAGCTCGACAGGGGCTCGAGGTTACTACGAGCAGTACTTC.

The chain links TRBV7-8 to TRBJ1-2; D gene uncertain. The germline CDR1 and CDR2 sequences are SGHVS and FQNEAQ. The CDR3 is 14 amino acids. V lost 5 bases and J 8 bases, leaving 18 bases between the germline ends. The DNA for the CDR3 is TGTGCCAGCAGCCAAGGAGGGTGGTCGGGGGGCTACACCTTC. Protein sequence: CASSQGGWSGGYTF. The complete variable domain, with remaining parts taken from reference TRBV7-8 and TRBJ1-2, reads GAGVSQSPRYKVAKRGQDVALRCDPISGHVSLFWYQQALGQGPEFLTYFQNEAQLDKSGLPSDRFFAERPEGSVSTLKIQRTQQEDSAVYLCASSQGGWSGGYTFGSGTRLTVV.

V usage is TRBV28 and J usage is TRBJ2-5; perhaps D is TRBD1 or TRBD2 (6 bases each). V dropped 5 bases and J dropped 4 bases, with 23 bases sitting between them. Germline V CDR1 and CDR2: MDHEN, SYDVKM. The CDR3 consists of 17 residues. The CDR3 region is CASSTYTFRGGGETQYF. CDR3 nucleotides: TGTGCCAGCAGTACATATACCTTCCGAGGGGGAGGAGAGACCCAGTACTTC.

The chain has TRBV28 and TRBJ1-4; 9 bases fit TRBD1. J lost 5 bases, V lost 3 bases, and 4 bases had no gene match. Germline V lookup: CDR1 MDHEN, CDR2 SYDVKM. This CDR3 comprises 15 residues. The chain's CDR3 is CASSFTGTGNEKLFF. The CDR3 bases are TGTGCCAGCAGTTTCACCGGGACAGGGAATGAAAAACTGTTTTTT.

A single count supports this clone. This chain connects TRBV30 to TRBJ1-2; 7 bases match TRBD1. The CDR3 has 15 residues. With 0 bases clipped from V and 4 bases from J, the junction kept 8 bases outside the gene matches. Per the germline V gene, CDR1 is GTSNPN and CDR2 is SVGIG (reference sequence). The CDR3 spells CAWSVLAGGPYGYTF. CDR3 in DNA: TGTGCCTGGAGTGTACTGGCAGGGGGGCCCTATGGCTACACCTTC.